This TCR beta chain is from a study of regulatory dendritic cells for organ transplantation (dated by TCRdb to about 2017). Context from the whole study: Before and after allostimulation with regulatory or mature dendritic cells, TCRbeta repertoires were sequenced from sorted naive and memory CD4+ and CD8+ T cells.

Multiplexed two-step PCR with Vbeta-specific forward primers and Jbeta-specific reverse primers was used to amplify TCRbeta CDR3 regions. Through the immunoSEQ service, TCRbeta libraries were sequenced on an Illumina instrument. As for the authors' bioinformatics: IMGT annotation was used to assign V, D and J genes, and synthetic CDR3 analogues were used to correct the counts for multiplex PCR bias. In the immunoSEQ Analyzer, repertoire clonality was calculated as one minus the normalized Shannon entropy. Whether a clone counted as expanded was decided by Fisher's exact test with Benjamini-Hochberg false discovery rate control and a two-tailed cutoff of P<0.01. TCRdb took this table from immuneACCESS and kept in-frame rearrangements with V and J called. Such tables lack part of the clones; where checked against another copy, unresolved V genes explain under half of the gap, and the rest is unexplained. That table supplies the V and J calls and clone size; D and trimming were determined from the DNA. Here the sample has approximately 29,000 clones; approximately 80% occur a single time. The ten top clones hold under 0.12% of the sample.

FACS was used to sort naive T cells as CD45RA+ cells and memory T cells as CD45RO+ CD4+ or CD8+ cells. A couple of healthy control subjects provided the T cells used for TCR sequencing. Unstimulated sorted T cell subsets served as baseline controls for the mixed lymphocyte reactions. The Qiagen DNeasy Blood & Tissue Kit was used to extract genomic DNA. Worth noting for this clone: No cognate antigen has been identified for it. At one end, the junction sequence differs from germline, possibly due to a read error.

The CDR3 starts with the cysteine, ends with the phenylalanine, and has 15 residues. The sequence is cut down to CDR3 DNA, 45 bases in frame from base 1. CDR1 and CDR2, looked up from the germline V gene, are SNHLY and FYNNEI. Paper-wide results and their limitations: In both subjects, allostimulation led to expansion of memory CD8+ clones, though the expansion induced by regulatory dendritic cells appeared to be more limited than that induced by mature dendritic cells. Only a couple of subjects were sequenced, and considerable between-individual heterogeneity in the alloreactive memory CD8+ T cell pool was noted by the authors. Repertoires were highly diverse in naive CD4+ and CD8+ T cells, less diverse in memory cells, and most oligoclonal in memory CD8+ cells. Among the resting subsets, memory CD8+ T cells contained the most alloreactive TCR clonotypes.

This chain joins TRBV2 to TRBJ1-5, and TRBD1 aligns with 7 junction nucleotides. Sequences were obtained from naive CD4+ T cells from blood. The cell subset or site label of this sample denotes: CD45RA+ naive T cells. The source of this sequence is a human donor in good health. CDR3 loop: CASSEEGQNNQPQHF. The DNA sequence follows: TGTGCCAGCAGCGAAGAGGGACAGAACAATCAGCCCCAGCATTTT.